Following are 4 T cell receptor beta chains from one sample sequenced in a study of T-cell memory formation after mild COVID-19. TCRdb called the 5' RACE reads again in MiXCR, with one record for every CDR3 protein. Counted here are roughly 260,000 distinct CDR3 sequences, less than 20% occurring once; the ten biggest clones make up 3% to 4.5%. The sample taken for sequencing was PBMCs or a T cell subset sorted from them (not recorded which). Source of these receptors: a man between 18 and 29 years old who had mild COVID-19 (a few samples of this study predate the infection). Cell type and time point are not known.

This clonotype was seen only a few times. The chain couples TRBV15 to TRBJ2-7; a weak D match, TRBD1 (5 bases). The germline gives CDR1 LNHNV, CDR2 YYDKDF (reference sequence). The V and J ends lost 1 base and 5 bases respectively, with 12 bases between them. The CDR3 contains 14 residues. The CDR3 reads CATSRVNRFDEQYF. The CDR3 DNA sequence: TGTGCCACCAGCAGAGTGAACAGGTTCGACGAGCAGTACTTC.

This clonotype has only one observation. V and J are TRBV6-5 and TRBJ2-2, with 7 positions matching TRBD1. Germline CDR1 MNHEY, CDR2 SVGAGI. V was pared by 8 bases and J by 0 bases, with 6 bases of the junction left unmatched. The CDR3 has 15 residues. In nucleotides, the CDR3 is TGTGCCAGCGGGCTGGGACAGACGAACACCGGGGAGCTGTTTTTT. Translating gives CASGLGQTNTGELFF.

This clonotype was counted only a few times. The V and J genes are TRBV27 and TRBJ2-1, with D perhaps TRBD2 (5 bases). The CDR3 is 16 residues long. Per the germline V gene, CDR1 is MNHEY and CDR2 is SMNVEV (reference sequence). V was shortened by 5 bases and J by 2 bases, with 16 bases between the two germline ends. The CDR3 reads CASSRRFTGTYNEQFF. CDR3 DNA: TGTGCCAGCAGTCGTCGCTTCACGGGGACCTACAATGAGCAGTTCTTC.

A few counts support this clonotype. The rearrangement joins TRBV6-6 to TRBJ2-7; TRBD2 is a possible D gene (6 bases). Germline assignment: CDR1 MNHNY and CDR2 SVGAGI (reference sequence). The V and J ends lost 0 bases and 4 bases respectively, with 16 bases between them. The length of the CDR3 is 16 residues. The CDR3 sequence is CASSYSTPGLQYEQYV. The CDR3 coding sequence is TGTGCCAGCAGTTACTCGACTCCAGGACTACAATACGAGCAGTACGTC.